This TCR beta chain originates from a study of cytomegalovirus exposure and HLA in healthy donors. Whole-study findings and limits: A subsequent analysis found that TCR clusters from the first cohort also tended to co-occur in the roughly 120 validation repertoires, with roughly 95% of cluster scores above 0.

Method: immunoSEQ multiplex PCR; TCRdb's copy keeps in-frame clones and lacks some. Here the sample spans about 140,000 clones, approximately 86% being singletons. Concerning this clone itself: Its antigen is undetermined.

The CDR3 has 14 residues. V was cut by 5 bases and J by 3 bases, with 13 bases left in between. CDR1 and CDR2 (germline): SEHNR, FQNEAQ (reference sequence). The source of this sequence is a man between 18 and 29 years old in good health and CMV-seropositive. The sequencing sample was made of PBMCs. V and J are TRBV7-9 and TRBJ1-1, with D tentatively TRBD1 (5 bases). CDR3 in DNA: TGTGCCAGCAGCACCCTAGGAGGGGACACTGAAGCTTTCTTT. Its translation is CASSTLGGDTEAFF.